These 7 T cell receptor beta chains were all obtained from the same sample, sequenced in a study of immune cell composition in non-small cell lung cancer (dated by TCRdb to about 2017). Preparation of the library involved the immunoSEQ multiplex PCR assay. Imported from immuneACCESS, the table was reduced by TCRdb to in-frame sequences with V and J called. These copies leave out some clones; in studies compared against another copy, an unresolved V gene accounts for under half, and the cause of the remainder is not known. This sample gives over 6,000 clones in total; just under 85% of them show up just once. The leading ten clones occupy 9.5% to 15% of the sample. Non-adjacent lung tissue from the same patient, taken as far from the tumour as possible and at least 3 cm away, was used for the normal lung samples. The sequenced sample was non-adjacent lung tissue. The receptors were gathered from a human donor with non-small cell lung cancer.

The chain couples TRBV30 to TRBJ2-5; 7 bases align to TRBD1. The CDR3 length is 15 residues. V was clipped by 1 base and J by 4 bases; unmatched bases: 9. Germline V gene data show CDR1 as GTSNPN and CDR2 as SVGIG (reference sequence). In nucleotides, the CDR3 is TGTGCCTGGAGTGCAGGGGGATCATCGAGAGAGACCCAGTACTTC. Translation gives CAWSAGGSSRETQYF.

This CDR3 reads CASRPARDAHNYGYTF. CDR3 nucleotide sequence: TGTGCAAGTCGCCCAGCCAGGGACGCCCATAACTATGGCTACACCTTC. This chain joins TRBV12-2 and TRBJ1-2. TRBV12-2 is marked as a pseudogene. The CDR3 consists of 16 residues.

The chain joins TRBV5-1 to TRBJ1-1; no clear D. V dropped 4 bases and J dropped 6 bases, with 13 bases sitting between them. Germline V gene sequence: CDR1 SGHRS, CDR2 YFSETQ. This CDR3 region has 13 residues. The CDR3, as DNA: TGCGCCAGCAGCCCCCCGGCGGGCTCTGAAGCTTTCTTT. It yields the protein CASSPPAGSEAFF.

V and J are TRBV6-1 and TRBJ1-4; D not certain. Germline V gene lookup returns CDR1 MNHNS and CDR2 SASEGT. V was clipped by 6 bases and J by 1 base, with 9 bases between them. CDR3 length: 14 amino acids. CDR3 protein: CASSQGRTNEKLFF. CDR3 sequence (DNA): TGTGCCAGCAGCCAAGGGAGAACTAATGAAAAACTGTTTTTT.

V gene TRBV5-1 combines with J gene TRBJ2-1; TRBD2 agrees at 10 bases. CDR1 SGHRS and CDR2 YFSETQ come from the germline V gene. CDR3 length: 16 amino acids. The trim removed 0 bases at V and 2 bases at J, leaving 2 bases unmatched. In DNA form, the CDR3 reads TGCGCCAGCAGCTTGGCTAGCGGGGGAGCCTACAATGAGCAGTTCTTC. The encoded protein is CASSLASGGAYNEQFF.

This clone is a singleton in its sample. The CDR3 is CASSPLRENTGELFF. In nucleotides, the CDR3 is TGTGCCAGCTCACCACTAAGGGAGAACACCGGGGAGCTGTTTTTT. The chain joins TRBV18 to TRBJ2-2; no clear D. The germline V and J ends were trimmed by 1 base and 1 base, with 7 bases remaining between them. The CDR3 loop spans 15 amino acids. Germline V gives CDR1 KGHSH, CDR2 LQKENI.

The chain has TRBV7-9 and TRBJ2-1, with D uncertain. Germline CDR1 reads SEHNR; CDR2 reads FQNEAQ (reference sequence). CDR3 length: 13 residues. Trimming stripped 5 bases from V and 5 bases from J, with 10 bases between. CDR3 in DNA: TGTGCCAGCAGCGACGTAACTGACAATGAGCAGTTCTTC. Translated, it gives CASSDVTDNEQFF.